This TCR beta chain was captured by sequencing in a study of technical replicates of blood from a handful of donors. Assay used: immunoSEQ multiplex PCR; TCRdb lists only in-frame clones, some missing. The table has some 80,000 clones, 96% seen once. The CDR3 extends over 17 amino acids. Losses at the gene ends were 1 base for V and 5 bases for J; bases not matched to a gene: 12. Germline CDR1 is SGHVS and CDR2 is FNYEAQ. V usage is TRBV7-6 and J usage is TRBJ2-5, with 8 bases aligning to TRBD2. The sequenced sample was T cells isolated from PBMCs. The origin of this receptor is a human donor in good health. The CDR3 DNA reads TGTGCCAGCAGCTTAGGTCCGGGACTAGGAAATGGGGAGACCCAGTACTTC. Translation: CASSLGPGLGNGETQYF.